This T cell receptor beta chain was sequenced in a study of OX40 agonist ivuxolimab in advanced cancers. Study at large: Patients were treated with ivuxolimab, an agonistic anti-OX40 (CD134) antibody. In this trial design, patients received ivuxolimab intravenously at 0.01 to 10 mg/kg every 2 weeks. General study results and limits: Among expanded peripheral T cells, antigen specificity went undetermined.

Measured with immunoSEQ multiplex PCR; TCRdb has only the in-frame clones, and not every one. The table lists about 130,000 clones, 85% to 95% of them singletons, with under 0.95% in the top ten. Turning to this clone: Its specificity is not known.

Autoimmune disease history or systemic immunosuppression meant exclusion. The germline V and J ends were trimmed by 8 bases and 3 bases, with 19 bases remaining between them. This CDR3 comprises 15 residues. Germline lookup yields CDR1 MNHEY and CDR2 SMNVEV (reference sequence). The clonotype originates from an adult with an advanced solid tumor such as melanoma, head and neck, liver or kidney cancer. The V call is TRBV27, the J call TRBJ1-1; no definite D call. The source was CD4+ or CD8+ T cells sorted from blood, collected in a trial of the OX40 agonist ivuxolimab. The CDR3 bases are TGTGCCAGCTACCTAACGGGCCTTCTCGACACTGAAGCTTTCTTT. Translated, it gives CASYLTGLLDTEAFF.